This T cell receptor (beta chain) was identified in a study of tumour-infiltrating T cells in Burkitt lymphoma. Remarks on this clone: The antigen is not known.

V was trimmed by 0 bases and J by 8 bases, leaving 13 bases between them. This CDR3 comprises 13 residues. The germline V gene encodes CDR1 GTSNPN and CDR2 SVGIG (reference sequence). Profiling relied on immunoSEQ multiplex PCR, and the TCRdb table lists in-frame clones only, not all of them. Of about 50,000 clones detected, roughly 30% appear once; the ten largest clones hold 2.9%. Study results and caveats: Several public clonotypes were shared across many Burkitt lymphoma patients.

The sequenced material came from tumor tissue. The clonotype originates from a human donor with Burkitt lymphoma. V usage is TRBV30 and J usage is TRBJ1-2, with no clear D. CDR3 nucleotide sequence: TGTGCCTGGAGTGTAGCCGCACCTCCGGGCTACACCTTC. Amino acid sequence: CAWSVAAPPGYTF. The complete variable domain, with remaining parts taken from reference TRBV30 and TRBJ1-2, reads SQTIHQWPATLVQPVGSPLSLECTVEGTSNPNLYWYRQAAGRGLQLLFYSVGIGQISSEVPQNLSASRPQDRQFILSSKKLLLSDSGFYLCAWSVAAPPGYTFGSGTRLTVV.